The TCR beta chain under discussion was sequenced for a study of radiation and T cells in renal cell carcinoma. The overall study: Nephrectomy followed 15 Gy stereotactic body radiation by 4 weeks.

CDR1 SGDLS and CDR2 YYNGEE come from the germline V gene. Trimming cost V 0 bases and J 7 bases; bases outside gene matches: 9. The CDR3 contains 16 residues. Sample time point: blood 2 weeks post-SBRT. Treatment noted: 15 Gy SBRT to primary tumor, nephrectomy 4 weeks later. Serial blood draws occurred at baseline and 2 and 4 weeks post-SBRT. Generated by immunoSEQ multiplex PCR, the TCRdb table keeps only in-frame clones and is missing some. This sample has some 120,000 clones, with roughly four fifths found just once. The chain is built from TRBV9 and TRBJ2-1, with 8 bases lining up with TRBD2. The clonotype was recovered from a woman aged 55-75 years with renal cell carcinoma. The sequences come from blood, collected from a patient whose treatment included radiotherapy and nephrectomy. The CDR3 region has the DNA TGTGCCAGCAGCGTAGCTTGGATAGCGGGGTGGAATGAGCAGTTCTTC. Translation: CASSVAWIAGWNEQFF.